The sequence of this TCR beta chain was determined in a study of blood T cell repertoires in COVID-19. The wider study: Sample material is recorded as cDNA or gDNA derived from T cells, B-cell-depleted T cells, or PBMCs.

The assay was immunoSEQ multiplex PCR, and TCRdb's table has in-frame clones only and misses some. The table lists about 36,000 clones, 60% to 85% of them singletons. The receptor comes from a man between 60 and 75 years old with active COVID-19. Sequencing input: peripheral blood.

The CDR3 spells CASSYSTATNEKLFF. CDR3 DNA sequence: TGTGCCAGCAGTTACTCGACAGCAACTAATGAAAAACTGTTTTTT. V and J are TRBV6-5 and TRBJ1-4, with D tentatively TRBD1 (5 bases). V was clipped by 0 bases and J by 0 bases, with 5 bases between them. The CDR3 contains 15 residues. The germline V gene encodes CDR1 MNHEY and CDR2 SVGAGI.